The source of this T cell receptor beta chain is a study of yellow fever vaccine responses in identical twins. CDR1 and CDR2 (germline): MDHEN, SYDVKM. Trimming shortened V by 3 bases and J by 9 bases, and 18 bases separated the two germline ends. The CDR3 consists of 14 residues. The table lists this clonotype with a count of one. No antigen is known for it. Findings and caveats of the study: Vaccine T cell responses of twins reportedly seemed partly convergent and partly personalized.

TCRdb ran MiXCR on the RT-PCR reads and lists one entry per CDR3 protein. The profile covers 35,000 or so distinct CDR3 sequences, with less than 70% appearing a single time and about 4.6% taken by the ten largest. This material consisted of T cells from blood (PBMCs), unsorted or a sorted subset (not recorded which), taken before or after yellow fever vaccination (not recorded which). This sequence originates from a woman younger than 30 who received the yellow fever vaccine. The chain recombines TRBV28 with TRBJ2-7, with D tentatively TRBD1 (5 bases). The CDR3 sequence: CASSFTRVSLGQYF. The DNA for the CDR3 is TGTGCCAGCAGTTTTACCAGGGTCTCCTTAGGGCAGTACTTC.